The 4 T cell receptor beta chains presented below share a single source sample, sequenced in a study of CD8 T cells in ankylosing spondylitis. TCRdb re-called the 5' RACE reads through MiXCR, storing one row per CDR3 protein. The sample includes about 220,000 distinct CDR3 sequences, roughly a tenth of them seen just once. The material sequenced was blood, either unsorted or a sorted T cell fraction (not recorded which). The receptor source for this set is a male donor with ankylosing spondylitis or in good health (not recorded which).

The chain recombines TRBV7-3 with TRBJ2-1; D perhaps matches TRBD2 (6 bases). V was trimmed by 1 base and J by 5 bases, leaving 15 bases between them. Looked up from germline, CDR1 is SGHTA and CDR2 is FQGTGA. This CDR3 is 16 amino acids long. The CDR3 DNA is TGTGCCAGCAGCTTAAACGGTCTAGCGACAAACAATGAGCAGTTCTTC. This gives the protein CASSLNGLATNNEQFF.

This clonotype was picked up a small number of times. The gene calls are TRBV7-6 and TRBJ1-1; tentative D call: TRBD1 (6 bases). This CDR3 comprises 13 residues. CDR1 and CDR2 from the germline V gene are SGHVS and FNYEAQ. The V and J ends lost 6 bases and 1 base respectively, with 9 bases between them. The CDR3 loop is CASSADRNTEAFF. The CDR3 DNA sequence: TGTGCCAGCAGTGCGGACAGGAACACTGAAGCTTTCTTT.

CDR3 coding DNA: TGTGCCAGCAGCGCTCACACCCCAAATTACAATGAGCAGTTCTTC. The encoded protein is CASSAHTPNYNEQFF. The chain carries TRBV7-9 and TRBJ2-1; no reliable D call. The CDR3 is made up of 15 amino acids. Germline-derived CDR1 and CDR2 are SEHNR and FQNEAQ (reference sequence). The V gene lost 5 bases and the J gene lost 4 bases, with 15 bases spanning the gap.

The chain combines TRBV24-1 with TRBJ2-3; D gene ambiguous. The CDR3 consists of 12 residues. Trimming took off 9 bases at V and 6 bases at J, with 12 bases between the two ends. CDR1 KGHDR and CDR2 SFDVKD come from the germline V gene. CDR3 in amino acids: CATVRQRDTQYF. In DNA, the CDR3 is TGTGCCACCGTACGCCAGAGGGATACGCAGTATTTT.